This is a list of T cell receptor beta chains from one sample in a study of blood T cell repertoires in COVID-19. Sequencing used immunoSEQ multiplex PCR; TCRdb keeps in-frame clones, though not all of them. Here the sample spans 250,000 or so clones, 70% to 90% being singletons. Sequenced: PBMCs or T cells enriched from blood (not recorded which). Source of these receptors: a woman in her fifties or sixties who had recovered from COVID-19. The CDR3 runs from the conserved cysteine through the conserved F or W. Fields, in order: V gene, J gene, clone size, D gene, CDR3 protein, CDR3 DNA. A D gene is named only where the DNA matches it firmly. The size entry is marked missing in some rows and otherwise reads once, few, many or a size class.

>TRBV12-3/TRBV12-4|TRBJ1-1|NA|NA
CASSFGRGTEAFF
TGTGCCAGCAGTTTTGGCCGGGGCACTGAAGCTTTCTTT
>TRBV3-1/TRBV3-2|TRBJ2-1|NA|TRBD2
CASSQALGGTSGYNEQFF
TGTGCCAGCAGCCAAGCCCTGGGAGGGACTAGCGGCTACAATGAGCAGTTCTTC
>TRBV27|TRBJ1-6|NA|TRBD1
CASGRDRVRSPLHF
TGTGCCAGCGGCCGGGACAGGGTACGTTCACCCCTCCACTTT
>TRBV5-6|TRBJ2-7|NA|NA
CASSFETYEQYF
TGTGCCAGCAGCTTCGAGACCTACGAGCAGTACTTC
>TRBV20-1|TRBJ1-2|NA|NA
CSVGPQGGYTF
TGCAGTGTGGGGCCGCAGGGTGGCTACACCTTC
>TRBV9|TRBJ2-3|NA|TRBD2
CASSVTSGTDTQYF
TGTGCCAGCAGCGTGACTAGCGGCACAGATACGCAGTATTTT
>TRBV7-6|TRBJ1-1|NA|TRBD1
CASSLALTGQGAREVTEAFF
TGTGCCAGCAGCTTAGCTCTCACGGGACAGGGGGCCCGGGAGGTCACTGAAGCTTTCTTT
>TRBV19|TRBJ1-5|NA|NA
CASSIDRSNQPQHF
TGTGCCAGTAGTATAGACAGATCCAATCAGCCCCAGCATTTT
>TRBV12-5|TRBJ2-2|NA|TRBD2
CASGLPPSTSEHTGELFF
TGTGCTAGTGGTTTGCCGCCCTCTACTAGCGAGCACACCGGGGAGCTGTTTTTT
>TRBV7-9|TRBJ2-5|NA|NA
CASSLGRQETQYF
TGTGCCAGCAGCTTAGGGCGGCAAGAGACCCAGTACTTC
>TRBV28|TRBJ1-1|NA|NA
CASMNVRGGWSTEAFF
TGTGCCAGCATGAACGTGAGGGGGGGCTGGAGCACTGAAGCTTTCTTT
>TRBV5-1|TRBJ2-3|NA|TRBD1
CASSLGQGSLTDTQYF
TGCGCCAGCAGCTTGGGACAGGGCAGCCTCACAGATACGCAGTATTTT
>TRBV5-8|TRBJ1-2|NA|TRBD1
CASSGRQGFNYGYTF
TGTGCCAGCAGCGGAAGACAGGGATTTAACTATGGCTACACCTTC
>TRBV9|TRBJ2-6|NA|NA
CASSVVASASGANVLTF
TGTGCCAGCAGCGTAGTAGCGAGCGCCTCTGGGGCCAACGTCCTGACTTTC
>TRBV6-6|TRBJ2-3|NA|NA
CASSSTDTQYF
TGTGCCAGCAGCTCTACAGATACGCAGTATTTT
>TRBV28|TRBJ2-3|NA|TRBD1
CASTNDRAPTDTQYF
TGTGCCAGCACAAACGACAGGGCCCCCACAGATACGCAGTATTTT
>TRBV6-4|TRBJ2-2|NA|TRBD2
CASSRTSGSVVGELFF
TGTGCCAGCAGCCGGACTAGCGGGAGCGTGGTCGGGGAGCTGTTTTTT
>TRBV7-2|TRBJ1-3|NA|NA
CASSSLGAMGGGSGNTIYF
TGTGCCAGCAGCTCCCTCGGGGCCATGGGAGGTGGATCTGGAAACACCATATATTTT
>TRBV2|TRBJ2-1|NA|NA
CASNKNRGGNEQFF
TGTGCCAGCAACAAAAACAGGGGGGGCAATGAGCAGTTCTTC
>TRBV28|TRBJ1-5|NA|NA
CASSFRQASNQPQHF
TGTGCCAGCAGTTTCCGACAGGCTAGCAATCAGCCCCAGCATTTT
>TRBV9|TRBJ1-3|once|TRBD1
CASSDAQGAGNTIYF
TGTGCCAGCAGCGATGCACAGGGGGCTGGAAACACCATATATTTT
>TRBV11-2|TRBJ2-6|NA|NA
CASRRVGGANVLTF
TGTGCCAGCCGACGGGTCGGTGGGGCCAACGTCCTGACTTTC
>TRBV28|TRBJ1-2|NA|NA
CASSHDYQGNYGYTF
TGTGCCAGCAGCCATGACTACCAGGGGAACTATGGCTACACCTTC
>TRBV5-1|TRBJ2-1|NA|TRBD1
CASSLPGQGWDEQFF
TGCGCCAGCAGCTTACCGGGACAGGGGTGGGATGAGCAGTTCTTC
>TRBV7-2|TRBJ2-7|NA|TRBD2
CASSSRGAGAREQYF
TGTGCCAGCAGCTCCAGGGGAGCGGGGGCACGCGAGCAGTACTTC
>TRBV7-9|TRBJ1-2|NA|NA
CASSDTTALANYGYTF
TGTGCCAGCAGCGACACGACAGCTTTGGCTAACTATGGCTACACCTTC
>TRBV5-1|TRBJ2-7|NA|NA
CASSAGQSSYEQYF
TGCGCCAGCAGCGCGGGACAGAGCTCCTACGAGCAGTACTTC
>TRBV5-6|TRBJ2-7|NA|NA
CASSLASSSYEQYF
TGTGCCAGCAGCTTGGCCTCCAGCTCCTACGAGCAGTACTTC
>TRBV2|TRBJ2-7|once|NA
CASSGGWLQHEQYF
TGTGCCAGCAGTGGCGGGTGGCTCCAACACGAGCAGTACTTC
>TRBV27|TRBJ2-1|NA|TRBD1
CASSLLGTGGPNEQFF
TGTGCCAGCAGTCTCCTAGGGACAGGGGGCCCCAATGAGCAGTTCTTC
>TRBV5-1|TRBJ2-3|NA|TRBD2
CASSLPGTSGTDTQYF
TGCGCCAGCAGCTTGCCCGGGACTAGCGGCACAGATACGCAGTATTTT
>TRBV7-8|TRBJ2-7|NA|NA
CASSPGAGNSYEQYF
TGTGCCAGCAGCCCAGGGGCAGGGAACTCCTACGAGCAGTACTTC
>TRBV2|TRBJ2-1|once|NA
CASRVSDEQFF
TGTGCCAGCCGGGTGAGCGATGAGCAGTTCTTC
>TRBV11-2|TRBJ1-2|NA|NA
CASSPWGLGYTF
TGTGCCAGCAGCCCATGGGGCCTAGGCTACACCTTC
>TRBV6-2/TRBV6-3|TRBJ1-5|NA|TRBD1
CASSSGTGALTQPQHF
TGTGCCAGCAGTTCGGGGACAGGGGCCTTGACTCAGCCCCAGCATTTT
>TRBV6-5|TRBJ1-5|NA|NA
CASSNGGDPNQPQHF
TGTGCCAGCAGCAACGGGGGGGATCCAAATCAGCCCCAGCATTTT
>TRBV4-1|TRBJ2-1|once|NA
CASSQDLVSVQFF
TGCGCCAGCAGCCAAGATCTAGTTAGCGTGCAGTTCTTC
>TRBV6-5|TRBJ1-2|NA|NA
CASSVQEGHPVGYTF
TGTGCCAGCAGCGTCCAGGAAGGACACCCGGTAGGGTACACCTTC
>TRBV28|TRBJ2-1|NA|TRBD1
CASSLVGGAYNEQFF
TGTGCCAGCAGTTTAGTAGGGGGCGCCTACAATGAGCAGTTCTTC
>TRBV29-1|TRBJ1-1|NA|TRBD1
CSAWTGRTEAFF
TGCAGCGCCTGGACAGGGAGGACTGAAGCTTTCTTT
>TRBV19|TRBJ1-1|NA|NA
CASTTGGMNTEAFF
TGTGCCAGTACCACCGGCGGGATGAACACTGAAGCTTTCTTT
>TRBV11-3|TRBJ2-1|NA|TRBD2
CASSLGWFSGSGHNEQFF
TGTGCCAGCAGCTTAGGGTGGTTTAGCGGGAGCGGCCACAATGAGCAGTTCTTC
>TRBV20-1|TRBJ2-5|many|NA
CSAWDIETQYF
TGCAGTGCTTGGGACATCGAGACCCAGTACTTC